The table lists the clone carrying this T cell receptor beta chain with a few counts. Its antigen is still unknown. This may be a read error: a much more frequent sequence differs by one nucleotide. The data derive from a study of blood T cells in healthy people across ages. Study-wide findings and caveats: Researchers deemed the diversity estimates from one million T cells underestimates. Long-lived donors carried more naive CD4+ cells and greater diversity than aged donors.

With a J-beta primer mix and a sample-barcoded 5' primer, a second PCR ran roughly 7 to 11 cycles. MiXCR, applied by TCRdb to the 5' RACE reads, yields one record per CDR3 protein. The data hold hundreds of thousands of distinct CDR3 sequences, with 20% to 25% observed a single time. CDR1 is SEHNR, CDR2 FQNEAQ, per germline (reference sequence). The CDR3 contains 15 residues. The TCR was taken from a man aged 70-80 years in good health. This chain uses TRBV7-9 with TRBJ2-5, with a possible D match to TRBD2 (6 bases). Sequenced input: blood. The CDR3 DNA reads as TGTGCCAACAGCTTAGGAGGGAATCAAATGGGGACCCAGTACTTC. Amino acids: CANSLGGNQMGTQYF.